The 8 T cell receptor beta chains below all came from one sample that was sequenced in a study of blood T cell repertoires in COVID-19. TCRdb's copy holds only in-frame clones and misses some; the assay was immunoSEQ multiplex PCR. The sample yields 150,000 to 200,000 clones, about 85% seen once. Sequences were obtained from peripheral blood. Receptor source: a man aged 55 to 70 with acute or convalescent COVID-19.

This chain connects TRBV19 to TRBJ2-1, with a possible D match to TRBD2 (6 bases). The CDR3 is 16 residues long. Between the trimmed V and J ends, which lost 3 bases and 6 bases, there was a span of 18 bases. Germline V gene data show CDR1 as LNHDA and CDR2 as SQIVND (reference sequence). The CDR3 DNA reads as TGTGCCAGTAGTATTAGCGGTATCACCCTAGCCAATGAGCAGTTCTTC. It encodes CASSISGITLANEQFF.

This chain links TRBV4-1 with TRBJ2-5, with TRBD2 matching 14 bases. Germline V gives CDR1 MGHRA, CDR2 YSYEKL. The CDR3 length is 21 residues. V trimming: 0 bases; J trimming: 4 bases; junction bases outside the gene matches: 16. The CDR3 protein is CASSQEYATSGRANRVETQYF. The CDR3 DNA reads as TGCGCCAGCAGCCAAGAATACGCGACTAGCGGGAGGGCAAACCGAGTAGAGACCCAGTACTTC.

The chain couples TRBV28 to TRBJ2-6; D is undetermined. V was shortened by 10 bases and J by 5 bases, with 9 bases between the two germline ends. The CDR3 runs 12 residues. Germline V CDR1 and CDR2: MDHEN, SYDVKM. In DNA, the CDR3 is TGTGCCACCTCACTGCGGGCCAACGTCCTGACTTTC. Protein product: CATSLRANVLTF.

This clone was seen only once. The chain is built from TRBV24-1 and TRBJ1-5; 11 bases align to TRBD1. V gave up 9 bases and J gave up 5 bases; unmatched junction bases: 17. The germline gives CDR1 KGHDR, CDR2 SFDVKD. This CDR3 is 18 amino acids long. CDR3 in amino acids: CATGRRAGTGGSDQPQHF. DNA of the CDR3: TGTGCCACCGGTCGACGCGCCGGGACAGGGGGAAGTGATCAGCCCCAGCATTTT.

The chain links TRBV27 to TRBJ2-3; D is possibly TRBD2 (7 bases). V lost 6 bases and J 1 base, leaving 8 bases between the germline ends. Germline loops: CDR1 MNHEY, CDR2 SMNVEV (reference sequence). The CDR3 loop spans 13 amino acids. The CDR3 region has the DNA TGTGCCAGCAGAGGGGGGGGCACAGATACGCAGTATTTT. This sequence encodes CASRGGGTDTQYF.

The chain recombines TRBV5-4 with TRBJ2-2, with 9 bases lining up with TRBD2. V trimming: 4 bases; J trimming: 3 bases; junction bases outside the gene matches: 7. CDR1 and CDR2 from the germline V gene are SGHNT and YYREEE (reference sequence). The CDR3 contains 16 residues. The CDR3 DNA is TGTGCCAGCAGCCCCGGACTAGCGAGGGACACCGGGGAGCTGTTTTTT. It translates to CASSPGLARDTGELFF.

The table lists this clone with a count of one. The chain combines TRBV6-1 with TRBJ2-2; weak D call: TRBD1 (5 bases). Germline-derived CDR1 and CDR2 are MNHNS and SASEGT. The V end was cut by 2 bases, the J end by 4 bases, with 11 bases between. The CDR3 sequence is 15 residues long. The CDR3 DNA reads as TGTGCCAGCAGTGAACAGGGCCCGGGCACCGGGGAGCTGTTTTTT. This codes for CASSEQGPGTGELFF.

The rearrangement joins TRBV27 to TRBJ1-2; D gene uncertain. The V end was cut by 3 bases, the J end by 8 bases, with 10 bases between. Germline CDR1 is MNHEY and CDR2 is SMNVEV (reference sequence). CDR3 length: 12 amino acids. CDR3 in amino acids: CASSFNGLGYTF. The CDR3 DNA is TGTGCCAGCAGTTTTAACGGACTGGGCTACACCTTC.